This T cell receptor beta chain is from a study of T cells in Graves' hyperthyroidism and ophthalmopathy. This clonotype appeared many times. Uncontrolled infection, other autoimmune disease, pregnancy or lactation led to exclusion. Fresh peripheral blood, around 9.5 ml, yielded the PBMCs. The CDR3 has 12 residues. V lost 1 base, J lost 4 bases, and 2 bases lay in between. CDR1 and CDR2 (germline): SGHAT, FQNNGV. It was RNA transcripts that yielded the amplified TCR beta CDR3 regions. With the HTBI primer set, the TCR CDR3 went through a first round of RT-PCR. TCRdb re-derived calls from the multiplex PCR reads in MiXCR, one entry per CDR3 protein. The sample has more than 300,000 distinct CDR3 sequences; around a sixth are singletons.

The sequence was obtained from a man aged 18 to 30 with Graves' ophthalmopathy. The specimen was blood. The rearrangement joins TRBV11-2 to TRBJ2-1; D not resolved. The CDR3: CASSLGYNEQFF. In nucleotides, the CDR3 is TGTGCCAGCAGCTTAGGGTACAATGAGCAGTTCTTC.